Presented here are 21 T cell receptor beta chains from one specimen sequenced in a study of blood T cells in healthy people across ages. Primers used in a second PCR of roughly 7 to 12 cycles were a sample-barcoded 5' primer and a J-beta primer mix. TCRdb re-called the 5' RACE reads through MiXCR, storing one row per CDR3 protein. The sample consists of about 1.5 million distinct CDR3 sequences, 35% to 45% of them appearing once. Sequencing input: blood. All receptors derive from a woman in her late teens or twenties in good health.

The sample holds a few counts of this clonotype. The V and J genes are TRBV20-1 and TRBJ1-1, with TRBD1 matching over 7 bases. With 2 bases clipped from V and 4 bases from J, the junction kept 7 bases outside the gene matches. Looked up from germline, CDR1 is DFQATT and CDR2 is SNEGSKA (reference sequence). The CDR3 totals 14 residues. The CDR3 nucleotides read TGCAGTGCTAGACGACAGGGAGCGCGCACTGAAGCTTTCTTT. Translation: CSARRQGARTEAFF.

The chain recombines TRBV12-3 or TRBV12-4 with TRBJ2-1; TRBD1 or TRBD2 may be the D gene (5 bases each). Trimming removed 5 bases from V and 10 bases from J, with 24 bases in between. The CDR3 runs 16 residues. CDR3 residues: CASSLSGTSGSYEQFF. The CDR3 region has the DNA TGTGCCAGCAGTCTCTCCGGGACCAGCGGTTCCTACGAGCAGTTCTTC.

The sample holds a few counts of this clonotype. The rearrangement links TRBV29-1 to TRBJ2-1; D gene ambiguous. CDR1 SQVTM and CDR2 ANQGSEA come from the germline V gene. This CDR3 comprises 11 residues. V was pared by 3 bases and J by 2 bases, with 2 bases between. For the CDR3, the DNA is TGCAGCGTTGAGCCCTACAATGAGCAGTTCTTC. Translating gives CSVEPYNEQFF.

This chain links TRBV7-2 with TRBJ1-5, with D unresolved. Trimming left V 1 base short and J 4 bases short, with 11 bases between. CDR1 and CDR2 from the germline V gene are SGHTA and FQGNSA. CDR3 length equals 15 residues. Here the CDR3 DNA reads TGTGCCAGCAGCTTAGTTTCGGGTCAGAATCAGCCCCAGCATTTT. Translating it yields CASSLVSGQNQPQHF.

This clonotype was picked up a small number of times. At one end the junction does not follow the germline gene, possibly because of a read error. The chain links TRBV10-3 to TRBJ1-2, with D unresolved. Germline loops: CDR1 ENHRY, CDR2 SYGVKD. The CDR3 consists of 15 residues. The CDR3 here is CAISGYYSSYYGYTF. CDR3 in DNA: TGTGCCATCAGTGGATACTACTCCTCTTATTATGGATACACCTTC.

CDR3: CSASVGLGNYQPQHF. In DNA form, the CDR3 reads TGCAGTGCTAGTGTTGGCTTGGGTAACTATCAGCCCCAGCATTTT. The V call is TRBV20-1, the J call TRBJ1-5; no reliable D call. Germline V CDR1 and CDR2: DFQATT, SNEGSKA (reference sequence). CDR3 size: 15 residues. V was cut by 3 bases and J by 5 bases, with 17 bases left in between.

V usage is TRBV7-2 and J usage is TRBJ1-2; no firm D call. The germline V and J ends were trimmed by 5 bases and 1 base, with 11 bases remaining between them. CDR3 length: 14 amino acids. Germline V gene lookup returns CDR1 SGHTA and CDR2 FQGNSA. The CDR3 loop reads CASSIEGFNYGYTF. The CDR3, as DNA: TGTGCCAGCAGCATAGAGGGTTTTAACTATGGCTACACCTTC.

This clonotype has more than one count but fewer than ten. The V gene is TRBV11-2, the J gene TRBJ2-5; D gene ambiguous. The DNA end is more similar to TRBJ2-7, so the J call may be wrong. This CDR3 is built from 15 residues. Germline V gene sequence: CDR1 SGHAT, CDR2 FQNNGV. Written as DNA, the CDR3 is TGTGCCAGCAGCACCCCGGCCAGGCTTGACGACGAGCAGTACTTC. Protein: CASSTPARLDDEQYF.

The rearrangement uses TRBV4-3 and TRBJ2-2; 8 nucleotides agree with TRBD2. This CDR3 is 18 amino acids long. Germline V gene data show CDR1 as LGHNA and CDR2 as YSLEER. V shed 4 bases, J shed 1 base, and the junction held 11 bases outside the gene matches. DNA for the CDR3: TGCGCCAGCAGCCCCCAGCGAAGCGGGAGAGGGAACACCGGGGAGCTGTTTTTT. This encodes CASSPQRSGRGNTGELFF.

This clonotype was counted only a few times. The chain links TRBV12-3 or TRBV12-4 to TRBJ2-3, with TRBD1 identical over 10 bases. This CDR3 is 14 amino acids long. The ends lost 4 bases at V and 6 bases at J; junction bases unmatched: 4. CDR3 DNA: TGTGCCAGCAGTTGGGACAGGGGCAGGGATACGCAGTATTTT. It specifies CASSWDRGRDTQYF.

This clonotype appeared many times. The chain couples TRBV28 to TRBJ2-3; 7 bases fit TRBD2. The length of the CDR3 is 15 residues. The germline V gene has CDR1 MDHEN and CDR2 SYDVKM. V dropped 0 bases and J dropped 1; count of bases not matched to a gene: 1. The CDR3 DNA follows: TGTGCCAGCAGTTTATGGGCGGGAGGCACAGATACGCAGTATTTT. It yields the protein CASSLWAGGTDTQYF. The whole variable domain, remainder taken from reference TRBV28 and TRBJ2-3, is DVKVTQSSRYLVKRTGEKVFLECVQDMDHENMFWYRQDPGLGLRLIYFSYDVKMKEKGDIPEGYSVSREKKERFSLILESASTNQTSMYLCASSLWAGGTDTQYFGPGTRLTVL.

The chain employs TRBV20-1 and TRBJ2-7, with TRBD1 identical over 7 bases. Losses at the gene ends were 7 bases for V and 4 bases for J; bases not matched to a gene: 16. Germline CDR1 and CDR2: DFQATT and SNEGSKA (reference sequence). The length of the CDR3 is 15 residues. The CDR3 region is CSVPRLTGLGYEQYF. The CDR3 DNA is TGCAGTGTCCCCCGCCTGACAGGGTTGGGATACGAGCAGTACTTC.

Concerning this clonotype itself: The junction does not match germline at one end; this may be a read error. V usage is TRBV27 and J usage is TRBJ1-6; weak D call: TRBD1 (6 bases). Germline V gene sequence: CDR1 MNHEY, CDR2 SMNVEV (reference sequence). The CDR3 runs 14 residues. This CDR3 is CASRPGQSNSPLYF. As DNA, the CDR3 is TGTGCCAGCAGACCGGGACAAAGTAATTCACCCCTCTACTTT.

This clonotype was seen only once. The V gene is TRBV7-2, the J gene TRBJ2-1; TRBD1 matches at 7 bases. With the DNA end fitting TRBJ2-7 better, the J assignment may be wrong. CDR1 and CDR2 (germline): SGHTA, FQGNSA. This CDR3 spans 16 amino acids. Here the CDR3 reads CASSLEAGGYYNEQYF. The CDR3, as DNA: TGTGCCAGCAGCTTAGAGGCAGGGGGTTACTACAATGAGCAGTACTTC.

This chain connects TRBV4-1 to TRBJ1-2; TRBD1 aligns across 7 bases. The CDR3 length is 14 residues. In germline, CDR1 is MGHRA, CDR2 YSYEKL. After removal of 6 bases from V and 7 bases from J, the junction contained 11 bases not matched to a gene. The CDR3 nucleotides are TGCGCCAGCAGTCGTCAGGGGACAGACAGTGGCTACACCTTC. Translating it yields CASSRQGTDSGYTF.

This clonotype was detected a few times. This rearrangement joins TRBV15 to TRBJ2-1; 7 bases map to TRBD1. V lost 2 bases, J lost 7 bases, and 8 bases stayed unmatched. Germline loops: CDR1 LNHNV, CDR2 YYDKDF (reference sequence). The CDR3 runs 15 residues. CDR3: CATSRPVTGSNEQFF. CDR3 nucleotide sequence: TGTGCCACCAGCAGACCAGTGACAGGGAGTAATGAGCAGTTCTTC.

This clonotype appeared once. This chain joins TRBV10-3 and TRBJ2-1; 8 nucleotides align to TRBD2. The CDR3 loop spans 17 amino acids. The junction had 5 bases not matched to a gene; V was cut back by 0 bases and J by 1 base. The germline V gene has CDR1 ENHRY and CDR2 SYGVKD. In DNA, the CDR3 is TGTGCCATCAGTGAGTCATCGGCGGGGGGATCCTACAATGAGCAGTTCTTC. As protein: CAISESSAGGSYNEQFF.

The chain uses TRBV10-3 and TRBJ2-5; D is uncertain. From germline, CDR1 is ENHRY and CDR2 SYGVKD. The CDR3 length is 15 residues. V was shortened by 6 bases and J by 0 bases, with 14 bases between the two germline ends. The CDR3 is CAIRSDYSHQETQYF. In DNA form, the CDR3 reads TGTGCCATCAGGAGTGATTACAGTCACCAAGAGACCCAGTACTTC.

There are a few counts of this clonotype. The rearrangement joins TRBV4-3 to TRBJ2-1; TRBD2 matches at 7 bases. Looked up from germline, CDR1 is LGHNA and CDR2 is YSLEER. There are 13 residues in the CDR3. V lost 3 bases and J lost 9; bases outside the gene matches: 5. The CDR3 here is CASSQSGEREQFF. The CDR3 bases are TGCGCCAGCAGCCAGAGCGGGGAGCGTGAGCAGTTCTTC.

This clonotype was found a few times. The chain is built from TRBV6-2 or TRBV6-3 and TRBJ2-1, with D possibly TRBD2 on 6 matching bases. Trimming cost V 2 bases and J 0 bases, with 14 bases left between them. Germline loops: CDR1 MNHEY, CDR2 SVGEGT. This CDR3 has 17 residues. CDR3 DNA: TGTGCCAGCAGTTACGAGGGACTCCAAAGCTCCTACAATGAGCAGTTCTTC. Translating gives CASSYEGLQSSYNEQFF.

This clonotype has just a few counts. The rearrangement links TRBV5-1 to TRBJ2-1; 12 bases map to TRBD2. Germline values: CDR1 SGHRS, CDR2 YFSETQ. The J segment lost 9 bases and the V segment lost 7 bases, leaving 14 bases of the junction unmatched. The CDR3 contains 16 residues. In nucleotides, the CDR3 is TGCGCCAGCGTATCTTATCGGACTAGCGGGAATCGTGAGCAGTTCTTC. Translation gives CASVSYRTSGNREQFF. Complete variable domain (other parts from reference TRBV5-1 and TRBJ2-1): KAGVTQTPRYLIKTRGQQVTLSCSPISGHRSVSWYQQTPGQGLQFLFEYFSETQRNKGNFPGRFSGRQFSNSRSEMNVSTLELGDSALYLCASVSYRTSGNREQFFGPGTRLTVL.